The 25 T cell receptor beta chains listed next were all sequenced from one sample in a study of early T cells in non-severe SARS-CoV-2 infection. TCRdb re-analysed the 5' RACE reads in MiXCR, keeping a single row per CDR3 protein. The sample has about 80,000 distinct CDR3 sequences; more than 10% are singletons. This specimen was whole blood, taken at baseline. The receptors stem from an adult who was a healthcare worker with PCR-confirmed SARS-CoV-2 infection or an uninfected control (not recorded which). The donor label of this sample is uncertain.

This clonotype was counted many times. The chain combines TRBV7-2 with TRBJ2-7; D ambiguous. Germline lookup yields CDR1 SGHTA and CDR2 FQGNSA. There are 14 residues in the CDR3. Trimming took 5 bases from V and 3 from J, leaving 14 bases between them. CDR3 DNA sequence: TGTGCCAGCAGCCCACCGGGCCTGGACTACGAGCAGTACTTC. It is translated as CASSPPGLDYEQYF.

This clonotype was seen a few times. The rearrangement links TRBV5-6 to TRBJ2-3, with TRBD2 identical over 7 bases. This CDR3 comprises 16 residues. Germline CDR1 and CDR2: SGHDT and YYEEEE. V was pared by 4 bases and J by 1 base, with 9 bases of the junction left unmatched. The CDR3 DNA reads TGTGCCAGCAGCCAAACCTTGAGCGGGGGCACAGATACGCAGTATTTT. It translates to CASSQTLSGGTDTQYF.

This clonotype was counted many times. This rearrangement joins TRBV4-2 to TRBJ2-2; 10 bases are shared with TRBD2. The CDR3 covers 16 residues. V lost 4 bases, J lost 2 bases, and 4 bases stayed unmatched. The germline V gene encodes CDR1 LGHNA and CDR2 YNFKEQ. The CDR3 protein is CASSPGLADNTGELFF. DNA of the CDR3: TGTGCCAGCAGCCCTGGACTAGCGGATAACACCGGGGAGCTGTTTTTT.

As to this clonotype: At one of its ends the junction is not consistent with the germline gene, which may arise from a read error. V is TRBV2 and J is TRBJ2-1; D ambiguous. Germline lookup yields CDR1 SNHLY and CDR2 FYNNEI. The CDR3 extends over 11 amino acids. The CDR3 here is CASSERTSLNF. In DNA, the CDR3 is TGTGCCAGCAGTGAGAGAACTTCACTCAACTTC.

This clonotype was found many times. The V gene is TRBV7-3, the J gene TRBJ2-1; D perhaps matches TRBD1 (6 bases). This CDR3 is 15 amino acids long. The V gene's germline CDR1 is SGHTA and CDR2 FQGTGA. Trimming pared 3 bases from V and 7 bases from J, leaving 16 bases between. Written as DNA, the CDR3 is TGTGCCAGCAGCTTTAGTTGGGGGCCGAGGAATGAGCAGTTCTTC. This codes for CASSFSWGPRNEQFF.

The chain joins TRBV29-1 to TRBJ1-1, with D possibly being TRBD1 (6 bases). V gave up 6 bases and J gave up 1 base, with 12 bases separating them. Germline V gene lookup returns CDR1 SQVTM and CDR2 ANQGSEA. This CDR3 has 13 residues. CDR3 sequence (DNA): TGCAGCGTGACCGGACAGCCGAACACTGAAGCTTTCTTT. Its protein product is CSVTGQPNTEAFF.

This clonotype was counted a few times. The genes are TRBV6-1 and TRBJ1-6, with D perhaps TRBD1 (6 bases). Germline-derived CDR1 and CDR2 are MNHNS and SASEGT. This CDR3 region has 16 residues. Trimming pared 6 bases from V and 1 base from J, leaving 13 bases between. CDR3 sequence: CASRGQSQSYNSPLHF. CDR3 in DNA: TGTGCCAGCAGAGGACAGTCCCAATCCTATAATTCACCCCTCCACTTT.

This clonotype appeared many times. This chain links TRBV28 with TRBJ1-2; D perhaps matches TRBD1 (5 bases). CDR3 size: 13 residues. The V end was cut by 6 bases, the J end by 5 bases, with 13 bases between. Germline V CDR1 and CDR2: MDHEN, SYDVKM. The CDR3: CASRATASYGYTF. The CDR3 bases are TGTGCCAGCAGGGCGACAGCCTCTTATGGCTACACCTTC.

This clonotype was seen a handful of times. The rearrangement joins TRBV6-5 to TRBJ1-2; 9 nucleotides match TRBD1. With 4 bases clipped from V and 8 bases from J, the junction kept 20 bases outside the gene matches. Germline V gives CDR1 MNHEY, CDR2 SVGAGI. The CDR3 is 18 residues long. CDR3 loop: CASSSRWGQGRSEKGYTF. The CDR3 DNA reads TGTGCCAGCAGTTCCCGATGGGGACAGGGAAGAAGTGAGAAAGGCTACACCTTC.

The gene calls are TRBV7-8 and TRBJ1-5; D might be TRBD1 (5 bases). This CDR3 is built from 17 residues. Trimming removed 5 bases from V and 5 bases from J, with 22 bases in between. Germline V gene sequence: CDR1 SGHVS, CDR2 FQNEAQ. The CDR3 coding sequence is TGTGCCAGCAGCCCACTCCTCTCTGGGCCGGGGGATCAGCCCCAGCATTTT. The encoded protein is CASSPLLSGPGDQPQHF. Supplemented by reference TRBV7-8 and TRBJ1-5, the full variable domain reads GAGVSQSPRYKVAKRGQDVALRCDPISGHVSLFWYQQALGQGPEFLTYFQNEAQLDKSGLPSDRFFAERPEGSVSTLKIQRTQQEDSAVYLCASSPLLSGPGDQPQHFGDGTRLSIL.

The V gene is TRBV19, the J gene TRBJ1-5; D is undetermined. CDR1 and CDR2 from the germline V gene are LNHDA and SQIVND (reference sequence). The CDR3 has 15 residues. Trimming stripped 1 base from V and 6 bases from J, with 13 bases between. CDR3 amino acids: CASSIGGIVGQPQHF. As DNA, the CDR3 is TGTGCCAGTAGTATAGGAGGCATTGTCGGTCAGCCCCAGCATTTT.

The rearrangement joins TRBV6-4 to TRBJ2-3; 7 positions agree with TRBD1. Losses at the gene ends were 6 bases for V and 1 base for J; bases not matched to a gene: 7. The CDR3 contains 15 residues. CDR1 and CDR2 from the germline V gene are MRHNA and SNTAGT. The CDR3 DNA follows: TGTGCCAGCAGCCCGACAGGGTATCGCACAGATACGCAGTATTTT. Amino acids: CASSPTGYRTDTQYF.

This clonotype was seen only a few times. CDR3 DNA sequence: TGTGCCAGCAGCAAAGGGGTACACGAGCAGTACTTC. Translated: CASSKGVHEQYF. This rearrangement joins TRBV21-1 to TRBJ2-7. TRBV21-1 is designated a pseudogene. The CDR3 is 12 residues long.

This clonotype was detected a few times. This chain uses TRBV29-1 with TRBJ2-1, with D unresolved. In germline, CDR1 is SQVTM, CDR2 ANQGSEA. This CDR3 is built from 13 residues. Trimming shortened V by 1 base and J by 7 bases, and 11 bases separated the two germline ends. Here the CDR3 reads CSVEGLTRNEQFF. CDR3 DNA sequence: TGCAGCGTTGAAGGACTTACAAGGAATGAGCAGTTCTTC.

This clonotype was seen a few times. This sequence joins TRBV9 and TRBJ2-2; TRBD1 matches 7 bases. The CDR3 sequence is 14 residues long. The ends lost 2 bases at V and 7 bases at J; junction bases unmatched: 5. The V gene's germline CDR1 is SGDLS and CDR2 YYNGEE. This CDR3 reads CASSVRQGIGELFF. The DNA for the CDR3 is TGTGCCAGCAGCGTTCGACAGGGAATCGGGGAGCTGTTTTTT. Filled out from reference TRBV9 and TRBJ2-2, the complete variable domain reads DSGVTQTPKHLITATGQRVTLRCSPRSGDLSVYWYQQSLDQGLQFLIQYYNGEERAKGNILERFSAQQFPDLHSELNLSSLELGDSALYFCASSVRQGIGELFFGEGSRLTVL.

Written as DNA, the CDR3 is TGCAGTGCTAGAGATTGGGCTAGCGGGCTCACAGATACGCAGTATTTT. Translated: CSARDWASGLTDTQYF. This chain uses TRBV20-1 with TRBJ2-3, with 8 bases lining up with TRBD2. This CDR3 region has 16 residues. The germline CDR1 and CDR2 sequences are DFQATT and SNEGSKA (reference sequence). V trimming: 0 bases; J trimming: 2 bases; junction bases outside the gene matches: 7.

The gene calls are TRBV7-6 and TRBJ2-3; perhaps TRBD2 as D (6 bases). From germline, CDR1 is SGHVS and CDR2 FNYEAQ. The CDR3 runs to 18 residues. Between the trimmed V and J ends, which lost 7 bases and 0 bases, there was a span of 23 bases. The CDR3: CASTLLGTRDPSTDTQYF. CDR3 coding DNA: TGTGCCAGCACCCTACTGGGGACGCGGGACCCTAGCACAGATACGCAGTATTTT.

There are many counts of this clonotype. V and J are TRBV7-3 and TRBJ2-3; D gene unclear. V gave up 2 bases and J gave up 0 bases, with 15 bases separating them. CDR1 is SGHTA, CDR2 FQGTGA, per germline. The CDR3 consists of 17 residues. The DNA of the CDR3 is TGTGCCAGCAGCTTATGGCGAGGCCCCGTGAGCACAGATACGCAGTATTTT. Its protein product is CASSLWRGPVSTDTQYF.

The V gene is TRBV6-6, the J gene TRBJ1-1; perhaps TRBD1 as D (6 bases). Germline V gives CDR1 MNHNY, CDR2 SVGAGI (reference sequence). CDR3 length: 13 residues. Trimming stripped 7 bases from V and 4 bases from J, with 13 bases between. CDR3 in amino acids: CASKRGLSTEAFF. In DNA, the CDR3 is TGTGCCAGCAAGCGGGGGCTGAGCACTGAAGCTTTCTTT.

This clonotype was picked up a small number of times. This chain uses TRBV14 with TRBJ2-1; possibly TRBD2 for D (6 bases). CDR1 and CDR2 (germline): SGHDN, FVKESK. This CDR3 has 15 residues. With 0 bases removed from V and 5 bases from J, the gap between germline ends came to 11 bases. CDR3 residues: CASSQDMRGNNEQFF. CDR3 in DNA: TGTGCCAGCAGCCAAGATATGCGCGGGAACAATGAGCAGTTCTTC.

This clonotype showed up just a few times. The V call is TRBV10-3, the J call TRBJ2-3; tentative D call: TRBD2 (6 bases). The CDR3 is made up of 11 amino acids. The V and J ends lost 11 bases and 6 bases respectively, with 12 bases between them. Germline V gives CDR1 ENHRY, CDR2 SYGVKD. CDR3 in amino acids: CAGGTPDTQYF. The CDR3 region has the DNA TGTGCCGGAGGGACCCCGGATACGCAGTATTTT.

This clonotype appeared many times. V is TRBV29-1 and J is TRBJ1-2; D is unclear. Germline CDR1 SQVTM, CDR2 ANQGSEA. The CDR3 length is 11 residues. The germline V and J ends were trimmed by 4 bases and 5 bases, with 8 bases remaining between them. The CDR3 DNA follows: TGCAGCGTTGCATTTACGTATGGCTACACCTTC. Amino acid sequence: CSVAFTYGYTF. Drawing the rest from reference TRBV29-1 and TRBJ1-2, the complete variable domain is SAVISQKPSRDICQRGTSLTIQCQVDSQVTMMFWYRQQPGQSLTLIATANQGSEATYESGFVIDKFPISRPNLTFSTLTVSNMSPEDSSIYLCSVAFTYGYTFGSGTRLTVV.

The rearrangement links TRBV2 to TRBJ1-5; D possibly corresponds to TRBD1 (6 bases). Germline loops: CDR1 SNHLY, CDR2 FYNNEI. The V and J ends lost 2 bases and 6 bases respectively, with 14 bases between them. The CDR3 is 15 amino acids. CDR3 in amino acids: CASSETGGGRQPQHF. The CDR3 DNA reads TGTGCCAGCAGTGAAACGGGGGGCGGACGTCAGCCCCAGCATTTT.

The chain recombines TRBV12-3 or TRBV12-4 with TRBJ2-7, with 8 bases that match TRBD2. The CDR3 loop spans 17 amino acids. J lost 2 bases, V lost 2 bases, and 11 bases had no gene match. Here the CDR3 reads CASSLRLAAGGPYEQYF. The DNA for the CDR3 is TGTGCCAGCAGTTTACGGCTAGCGGCGGGAGGCCCCTACGAGCAGTACTTC.

This clonotype has more than one count but fewer than ten. This chain connects TRBV10-3 to TRBJ2-3, with TRBD2 identical over 13 bases. This CDR3 contains 16 residues. The V segment lost 3 bases and the J segment 1 base; nucleotides outside the gene matches: 1. Germline CDR1 and CDR2: ENHRY and SYGVKD. The CDR3 loop reads CAISDGTSGGTDTQYF. Here the CDR3 DNA reads TGTGCCATCAGTGATGGGACTAGCGGGGGCACAGATACGCAGTATTTT.